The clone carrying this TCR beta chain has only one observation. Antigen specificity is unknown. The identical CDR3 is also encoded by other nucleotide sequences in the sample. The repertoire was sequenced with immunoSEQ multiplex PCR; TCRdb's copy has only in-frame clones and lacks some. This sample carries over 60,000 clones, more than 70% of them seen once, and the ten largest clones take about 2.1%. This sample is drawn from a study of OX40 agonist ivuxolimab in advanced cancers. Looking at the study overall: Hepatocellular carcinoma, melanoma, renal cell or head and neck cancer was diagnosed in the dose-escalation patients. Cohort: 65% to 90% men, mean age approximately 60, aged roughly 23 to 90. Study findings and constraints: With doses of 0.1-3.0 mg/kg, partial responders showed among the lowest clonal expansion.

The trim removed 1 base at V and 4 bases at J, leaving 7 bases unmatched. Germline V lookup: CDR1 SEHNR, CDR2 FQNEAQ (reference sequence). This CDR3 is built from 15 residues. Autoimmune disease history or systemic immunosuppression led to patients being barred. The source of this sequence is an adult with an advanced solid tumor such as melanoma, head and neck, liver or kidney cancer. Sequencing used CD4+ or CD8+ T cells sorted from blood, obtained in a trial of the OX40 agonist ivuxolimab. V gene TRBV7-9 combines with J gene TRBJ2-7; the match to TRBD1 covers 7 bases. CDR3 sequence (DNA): TGTGCCAGCAGCTTAGACGGGACAGCCCCTTACGAGCAGTACTTC. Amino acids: CASSLDGTAPYEQYF.